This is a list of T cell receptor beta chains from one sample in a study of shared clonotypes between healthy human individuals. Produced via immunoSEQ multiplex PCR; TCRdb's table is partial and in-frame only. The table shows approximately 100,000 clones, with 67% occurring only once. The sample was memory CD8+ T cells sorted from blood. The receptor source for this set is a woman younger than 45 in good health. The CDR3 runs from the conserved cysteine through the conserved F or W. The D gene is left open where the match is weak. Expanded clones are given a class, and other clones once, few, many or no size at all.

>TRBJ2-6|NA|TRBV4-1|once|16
TGCGCCAGCAGCCCTCATGCGGGGTCTGGGGCCAACGTCCTGACTTTC
CASSPHAGSGANVLTF
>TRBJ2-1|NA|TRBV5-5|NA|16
TGTGCCAGCAGCTCTACGACAGTGCTTGGGAACAATGAGCAGTTCTTC
CASSSTTVLGNNEQFF
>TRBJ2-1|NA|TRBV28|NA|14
TGTGCCAGCAGTTATCTGAGCTCCTACAATGAGCAGTTCTTC
CASSYLSSYNEQFF
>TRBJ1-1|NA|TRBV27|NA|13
TGTGCCAGCAGCAGCTCCGTGGGCACTGAAGCTTTCTTT
CASSSSVGTEAFF
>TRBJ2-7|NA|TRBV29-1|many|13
TGCAGCGGTGGTGGGGGGCGGAACTACGAGCAGTACTTC
CSGGGGRNYEQYF
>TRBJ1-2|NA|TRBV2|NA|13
TGTGCCAGCAGTGAGGAGCAGGGAAGTGGCTACACCTTC
CASSEEQGSGYTF
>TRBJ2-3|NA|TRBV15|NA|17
TGTGCCACCAGCAGATCCACCGGCACTCCCGGGGCAGATACGCAGTATTTT
CATSRSTGTPGADTQYF
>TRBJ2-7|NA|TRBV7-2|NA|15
TGTGCCAGCAGCTTAGCTCGGACAGAAGTCTACGAGCAGTACTTC
CASSLARTEVYEQYF
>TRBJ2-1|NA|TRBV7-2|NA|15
TGTGCCAGCAGCCCACGATACAACGGGGACAATGAGCAGTTCTTC
CASSPRYNGDNEQFF
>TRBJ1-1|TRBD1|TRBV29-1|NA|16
TGCAGCGTTGACTCTCTTGACAGGGGTGCTTACACTGAAGCTTTCTTT
CSVDSLDRGAYTEAFF
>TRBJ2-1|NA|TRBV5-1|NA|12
TGCGCCAGCAGCTTTAACAACAATGAGCAGTTCTTC
CASSFNNNEQFF
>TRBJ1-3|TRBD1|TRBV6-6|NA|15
TGTGCCAGCAGTTACTTTACCGGGACAGGAGACACCATATATTTT
CASSYFTGTGDTIYF
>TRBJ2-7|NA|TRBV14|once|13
TGTGCCAGCAAGGGCGACGGACCCTACGAGCAGTACTTC
CASKGDGPYEQYF
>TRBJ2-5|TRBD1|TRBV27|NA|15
TGTGCCAGCAGTTCGGGACAGAACATCCAAGAGACCCAGTACTTC
CASSSGQNIQETQYF
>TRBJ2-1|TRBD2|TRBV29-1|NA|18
TGCAGCGTGAGACCCCTCTCCCGACTAGCGCCAAACGTCAATGAGCAGTTCTTC
CSVRPLSRLAPNVNEQFF
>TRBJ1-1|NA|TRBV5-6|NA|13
TGTGCCAGCAGCACAAACCTGAACACTGAAGCTTTCTTT
CASSTNLNTEAFF
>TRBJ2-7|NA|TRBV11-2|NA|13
TGTGCCAGCAGCTTCATAGCGGCCTACGAGCAGTACTTC
CASSFIAAYEQYF
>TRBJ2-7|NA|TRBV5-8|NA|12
TGTGCCAGCAGCGTCGTCCGTTTCGAGCAGTACTTC
CASSVVRFEQYF
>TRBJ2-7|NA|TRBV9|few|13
TGTGCCAGCAGCGGGGACTGGCTGGGGGAGCAGTACTTC
CASSGDWLGEQYF
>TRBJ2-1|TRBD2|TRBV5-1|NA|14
TGCGCCAGCAACTTAGCGGGACCGTACAATGAGCAGTTCTTC
CASNLAGPYNEQFF
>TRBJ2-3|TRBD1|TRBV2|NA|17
TGTGCCAGCAGTGAATGGTGGGACAGCACTAGCACAGATACGCAGTATTTT
CASSEWWDSTSTDTQYF
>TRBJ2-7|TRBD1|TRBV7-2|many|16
TGTGCCAGCAGCTTAGCCATACAGGGGAGTTCCTACGAGCAGTACTTC
CASSLAIQGSSYEQYF
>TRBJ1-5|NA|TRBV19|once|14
TGTGCCAGTAGTATGGGCGCTAGCAATCAGCCCCAGCATTTT
CASSMGASNQPQHF
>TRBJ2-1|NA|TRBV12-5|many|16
TGTGCTAGTGGCCTTCTCCTGGGGGGGGCGGCTAATGAGCAGTTCTTC
CASGLLLGGAANEQFF
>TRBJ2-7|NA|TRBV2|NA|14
TGTGCCAGCCTAGCTAGCGCCTACTCCTACGAGCAGTACTTC
CASLASAYSYEQYF
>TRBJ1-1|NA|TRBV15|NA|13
TGTGCCACCAGCAGAGCACGACAGGCTGAAGCTTTCTTT
CATSRARQAEAFF
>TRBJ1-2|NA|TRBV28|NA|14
TGTGCCAGCAGTTACCCTCGGGGCTTATTGGGCTACACCTTC
CASSYPRGLLGYTF
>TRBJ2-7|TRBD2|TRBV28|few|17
TGTGCCAGCAGTTTTGTTTGGCTAGCGGGAGAAACGGGTGAGCAGTACTTC
CASSFVWLAGETGEQYF
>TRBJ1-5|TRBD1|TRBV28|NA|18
TGTGCCAGCAGCCGCAGGGGGCCGTGGGCTAGTAGCAATCAGCCCCAGCATTTT
CASSRRGPWASSNQPQHF
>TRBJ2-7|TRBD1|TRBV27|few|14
TGTGCCAGCAGTTTCGGGACAGGAGCATACGAGCAGTACTTC
CASSFGTGAYEQYF
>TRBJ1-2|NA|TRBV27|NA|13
TGTGCCAGCAGTTTTGGTTCACAGTCCGGCTACACCTTC
CASSFGSQSGYTF
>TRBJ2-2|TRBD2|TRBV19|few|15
TGTGCCAGTAGTAATAGGGAGGGAATGACCGGGGAGCTGTTTTTT
CASSNREGMTGELFF
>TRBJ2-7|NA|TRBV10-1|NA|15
TGCGCCAGCAGTGCCGGGGGAAAGAATTCCTACGAGCAGTACTTC
CASSAGGKNSYEQYF
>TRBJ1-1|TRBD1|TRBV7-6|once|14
TGTGCCAGCAGCCCGGGACAGGAGAACACTGAAGCTTTCTTT
CASSPGQENTEAFF
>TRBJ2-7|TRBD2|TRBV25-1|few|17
TGTGCCAGCAGTGTCACACGGGGGGAAGACATAGGCCACGAGCAGTACTTC
CASSVTRGEDIGHEQYF
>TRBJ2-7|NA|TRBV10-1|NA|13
TGCGCCAGCAGTGAAGGGGGGTTATACGAGCAGTACTTC
CASSEGGLYEQYF
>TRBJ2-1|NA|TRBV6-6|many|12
TGTGCCAGCGGAGGCCTTTACAATGAGCAGTTCTTC
CASGGLYNEQFF
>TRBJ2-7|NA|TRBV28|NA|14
TGTGCCAGTATGGAGCAGAACAGGGTAGGGGAGCAGTACTTC
CASMEQNRVGEQYF
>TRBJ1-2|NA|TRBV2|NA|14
TGTGCCAGCAGTGAACTTGGGGGGGCCAATGGCTACACCTTC
CASSELGGANGYTF
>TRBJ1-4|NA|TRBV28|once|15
TGTGCCAGCCGAATAAACGTGCGTGTTAATGAAAAACTGTTTTTT
CASRINVRVNEKLFF
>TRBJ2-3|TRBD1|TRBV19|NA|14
TGTGCCAGTAGTAGCCGACAGGGTATAGATACGCAGTATTTT
CASSSRQGIDTQYF
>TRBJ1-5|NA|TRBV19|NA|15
TGTGCCAGTAGCGATCACGGGACACCGAATCAGCCCCAGCATTTT
CASSDHGTPNQPQHF
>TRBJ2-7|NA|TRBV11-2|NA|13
TGTGCCAGCAGCTTAGAAACCGGCTACGAGCAGTACTTC
CASSLETGYEQYF
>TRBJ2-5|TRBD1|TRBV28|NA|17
TGTGCCAGCAGTTTCCCGTCGACAGGGACCCACGGAGAGACCCAGTACTTC
CASSFPSTGTHGETQYF
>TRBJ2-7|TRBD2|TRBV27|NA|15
TGTGCCAGCAGTTTATCGGCTAGCGGAAGATACGAGCAGTACTTC
CASSLSASGRYEQYF
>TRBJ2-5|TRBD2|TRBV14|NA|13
TGTGCCAGCAGCCAAGAGGCTAGCGGGGCCCAGTACTTC
CASSQEASGAQYF
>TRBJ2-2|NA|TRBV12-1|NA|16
TGTGCCAGCAGCTTTTTCGCGGGAGCGAACACCGGGGAGCTGTTTTTT
CASSFFAGANTGELFF
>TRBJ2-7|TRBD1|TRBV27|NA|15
TGTGCCAGCACCGAAAACGCCGGGACAGGGTACGAGCAGTACTTC
CASTENAGTGYEQYF
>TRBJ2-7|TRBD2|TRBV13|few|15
TGTGCCAGCAGTCCCACCGGGACTAGCGGCTACGAGCAGTACTTC
CASSPTGTSGYEQYF
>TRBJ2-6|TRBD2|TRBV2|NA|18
TGTGCCAGCAGGGAGACAGCGGGGGGGACCTCTGGGGCCAACGTCCTGACTTTC
CASRETAGGTSGANVLTF
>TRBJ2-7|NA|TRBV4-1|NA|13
TGCGCCAGCAGCCAAGACCGATTCGTCGAGCAGTACTTC
CASSQDRFVEQYF
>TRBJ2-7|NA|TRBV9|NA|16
TGTGCCAGCAGCTCTCCCCGGGGGTCCAGGGAGAGCGAGCAGTACTTC
CASSSPRGSRESEQYF
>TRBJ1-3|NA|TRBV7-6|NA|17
TGTGCCAGCAGCTTGCTAGACTGCACTAACTGTGGAAACACCATATATTTT
CASSLLDCTNCGNTIYF